One and the same sample provided the 26 T cell receptor beta chains below, sequenced in a study of siplizumab effects on memory and regulatory T cells. The protocol was immunoSEQ multiplex PCR, while the TCRdb copy is restricted to in-frame clones and leaves out a portion. The sample lists more than 45,000 clones; over 90% were seen once. Sequencing input: CD8+ T cells sorted from blood. The receptors shown here come from a human donor in good health.

The chain is built from TRBV4-1 and TRBJ1-2; TRBD1 aligns across 8 bases. This CDR3 region has 15 residues. The V and J ends lost 2 bases and 4 bases, in that order; junction bases with no gene match: 6. The germline V gene has CDR1 MGHRA and CDR2 YSYEKL. The CDR3 nucleotides are TGCGCCAGCAGCCAAACCGGGACAGGTGCCTATGGCTACACCTTC. It codes for CASSQTGTGAYGYTF.

The V and J genes are TRBV13 and TRBJ1-4; D is ambiguous. Germline loops: CDR1 PRHDT, CDR2 FYEKMQ (reference sequence). The CDR3 sequence is 19 residues long. Deletions cut 2 bases from V and 3 bases from J, with 22 bases between. DNA of the CDR3: TGTGCCAGCAGCTTAAGGTTGTACGGTTCGGTGAGCGCTAATGAAAAACTGTTTTTT. It specifies CASSLRLYGSVSANEKLFF. Full variable domain (remainder filled in from reference TRBV13 and TRBJ1-4): AAGVIQSPRHLIKEKRETATLKCYPIPRHDTVYWYQQGPGQDPQFLISFYEKMQSDKGSIPDRFSAQQFSDYHSELNMSSLELGDSALYFCASSLRLYGSVSANEKLFFGSGTQLSVL.

The chain combines TRBV5-1 with TRBJ2-2; possibly TRBD2 for D (5 bases). The germline gives CDR1 SGHRS, CDR2 YFSETQ. This CDR3 has 16 residues. The V and J ends lost 4 bases and 3 bases respectively, with 16 bases between them. The CDR3 nucleotides read TGCGCCAGCAGCATAACTCGGACTGACTACACCGGGGAGCTGTTTTTT. It codes for CASSITRTDYTGELFF.

The CDR3 here is CASSLLGDRNTEAFF. The CDR3 DNA reads TGTGCCAGCAGTTTATTGGGGGATAGGAACACTGAAGCTTTCTTT. V gene TRBV28 combines with J gene TRBJ1-1; tentative D call: TRBD1 (5 bases). The CDR3 sequence is 15 residues long. Per germline, CDR1 MDHEN and CDR2 SYDVKM. The germline V and J ends were trimmed by 1 base and 1 base, with 10 bases remaining between them.

The V and J genes are TRBV7-6 and TRBJ1-3, with TRBD1 matching 8 bases. Germline CDR1 reads SGHVS; CDR2 reads FNYEAQ. The junction had 1 base not matched to a gene; V was cut back by 2 bases and J by 1 base. The CDR3 spans 15 residues. In DNA, the CDR3 is TGTGCCAGCAGCTTAAACAGGGGGTCTGGAAACACCATATATTTT. Translated: CASSLNRGSGNTIYF.

The V call is TRBV2, the J call TRBJ1-2, with TRBD1 matching over 7 bases. The CDR3 contains 11 residues. Per germline, CDR1 SNHLY and CDR2 FYNNEI. The J segment lost 8 bases and the V segment lost 4 bases, leaving 1 base of the junction unmatched. Written as DNA, the CDR3 is TGTGCCAGCAGTGCACAGGGGGGCTACACCTTC. It yields the protein CASSAQGGYTF.

The gene calls are TRBV6-4 and TRBJ1-5; 8 nucleotides line up with TRBD1. CDR1 is MRHNA, CDR2 SNTAGT, per germline. With V trimmed by 4 bases and J by 1 base, 6 bases remained unmatched. The CDR3 contains 16 residues. The CDR3 protein is CASSGRWTGSNQPQHF. In nucleotides, the CDR3 is TGTGCCAGCAGTGGTCGGTGGACAGGGAGCAATCAGCCCCAGCATTTT.

The gene calls are TRBV19 and TRBJ1-2; D not certain. Germline loops: CDR1 LNHDA, CDR2 SQIVND (reference sequence). Trimming took off 6 bases at V and 5 bases at J, with 13 bases between the two ends. The length of the CDR3 is 13 residues. CDR3 region: CASRSPWPYGYTF. The DNA of the CDR3 is TGTGCCAGTAGATCCCCTTGGCCTTATGGCTACACCTTC.

The chain links TRBV6-6 to TRBJ2-3, with D possibly being TRBD1 (6 bases). The CDR3 is 14 residues long. CDR1 is MNHNY and CDR2 is SVGAGI in the germline V gene (reference sequence). Trimming stripped 4 bases from V and 2 bases from J, with 10 bases between. The CDR3 loop is CASSSTGPTDTQYF. Here the CDR3 DNA reads TGTGCCAGCAGTTCGACAGGACCCACAGATACGCAGTATTTT.

The chain recombines TRBV5-4 with TRBJ2-7; D call uncertain. CDR1 and CDR2 from the germline V gene are SGHNT and YYREEE (reference sequence). Between the trimmed V and J ends, which lost 0 bases and 4 bases, there was a span of 11 bases. The CDR3 is 14 amino acids. The DNA of the CDR3 is TGTGCCAGCAGCTTGGGATTCGGGTTATACGAGCAGTACTTC. Amino acids: CASSLGFGLYEQYF.

V gene TRBV9 combines with J gene TRBJ2-7; the match to TRBD1 covers 7 bases. V gave up 3 bases and J gave up 1 base; unmatched junction bases: 4. Germline V CDR1 and CDR2: SGDLS, YYNGEE. The length of the CDR3 is 14 residues. CDR3 amino acids: CASSASGQSYEQYF. In nucleotides, the CDR3 is TGTGCCAGCAGCGCCTCGGGACAGTCCTACGAGCAGTACTTC.

V gene TRBV27 combines with J gene TRBJ2-5, with TRBD2 matching 9 bases. CDR3 length: 16 amino acids. Germline-derived CDR1 and CDR2 are MNHEY and SMNVEV (reference sequence). V lost 6 bases, J lost 5 bases, and 13 bases stayed unmatched. The CDR3 protein is CASSPSAGGRTETQYF. CDR3 sequence (DNA): TGTGCCAGCAGCCCCTCAGCGGGAGGCCGAACGGAGACCCAGTACTTC.

The rearrangement uses TRBV27 and TRBJ2-1; 8 bases agree with TRBD2. Germline CDR1 reads MNHEY; CDR2 reads SMNVEV (reference sequence). There are 12 residues in the CDR3. V lost 5 bases, J lost 7 bases, and 1 base stayed unmatched. CDR3 sequence (DNA): TGTGCCAGCAGTACTAGCGGAAATGAGCAGTTCTTC. As protein: CASSTSGNEQFF.

V gene TRBV9 combines with J gene TRBJ2-1; 8 bases fit TRBD2. With 4 bases clipped from V and 4 bases from J, the junction kept 1 base outside the gene matches. This CDR3 contains 13 residues. Per the germline V gene, CDR1 is SGDLS and CDR2 is YYNGEE. CDR3 loop: CASSPGGYNEQFF. The CDR3 region has the DNA TGTGCCAGCAGCCCGGGGGGGTACAATGAGCAGTTCTTC.

The V and J genes are TRBV7-2 and TRBJ2-4, with D unresolved. Germline CDR1 is SGHTA and CDR2 is FQGNSA. This CDR3 region has 16 residues. V gave up 6 bases and J gave up 3 bases, with 18 bases separating them. CDR3 region: CASSRKEVWDKNIQYF. The CDR3 DNA sequence: TGTGCCAGCAGTCGGAAAGAAGTCTGGGACAAAAACATTCAGTACTTC. The complete variable domain, with remaining parts taken from reference TRBV7-2 and TRBJ2-4, reads GAGVSQSPSNKVTEKGKDVELRCDPISGHTALYWYRQSLGQGLEFLIYFQGNSAPDKSGLPSDRFSAERTGGSVSTLTIQRTQQEDSAVYLCASSRKEVWDKNIQYFGAGTRLSVL.

The J gene is TRBJ1-4, the V gene TRBV6-5; possibly TRBD1 for D (5 bases). Deletions cut 2 bases from V and 4 bases from J, with 14 bases between. CDR1 and CDR2 from the germline V gene are MNHEY and SVGAGI. The CDR3 length is 16 residues. In nucleotides, the CDR3 is TGTGCCAGCAGTTACGGTGGAGGGACTAATAATGAAAAACTGTTTTTT. It translates to CASSYGGGTNNEKLFF.

The chain uses TRBV7-3 and TRBJ2-7; D unresolved. Germline CDR1 and CDR2: SGHTA and FQGTGA. Trimming took off 2 bases at V and 2 bases at J, with 16 bases between the two ends. The CDR3 spans 16 residues. The CDR3 region has the DNA TGTGCCAGCAGCTTACATTCTTCAATATCAACCTACGAGCAGTACTTC. Protein: CASSLHSSISTYEQYF. The complete variable domain, with remaining parts taken from reference TRBV7-3 and TRBJ2-7, reads GAGVSQTPSNKVTEKGKYVELRCDPISGHTALYWYRQSLGQGPEFLIYFQGTGAADDSGLPNDRFFAVRPEGSVSTLKIQRTERGDSAVYLCASSLHSSISTYEQYFGPGTRLTVT.

The chain links TRBV19 to TRBJ2-1; possibly TRBD2 for D (6 bases). Trimming pared 0 bases from V and 0 bases from J, leaving 9 bases between. CDR3 size: 16 residues. From germline, CDR1 is LNHDA and CDR2 SQIVND (reference sequence). The CDR3 region has the DNA TGTGCCAGTAGTATAGATACCGGGAGCTCCTACAATGAGCAGTTCTTC. Its translation: CASSIDTGSSYNEQFF. The complete variable domain, with remaining parts taken from reference TRBV19 and TRBJ2-1, reads DGGITQSPKYLFRKEGQNVTLSCEQNLNHDAMYWYRQDPGQGLRLIYYSQIVNDFQKGDIAEGYSVSREKKESFPLTVTSAQKNPTAFYLCASSIDTGSSYNEQFFGPGTRLTVL.

This clone came up once. The CDR3 spells CASSQASDRGQGAGELFF. The CDR3 nucleotides read TGTGCCAGCAGCCAGGCCTCAGACAGGGGGCAGGGGGCAGGGGAGCTGTTTTTT. The chain joins TRBV28 to TRBJ2-2; TRBD1 agrees at 10 bases. V was clipped by 6 bases and J by 8 bases; unmatched bases: 18. CDR1 and CDR2 from the germline V gene are MDHEN and SYDVKM. The CDR3 is 18 residues long.

Here the CDR3 DNA reads TGTGCCAGTAGTGTTTCTCCAGGGGCAGAGCGGTCGTTGGCCTACGAGCAGTACTTC. This gives the protein CASSVSPGAERSLAYEQYF. This chain uses TRBV19 with TRBJ2-7; possibly TRBD1 for D (6 bases). The CDR3 contains 19 residues. Trimming took 5 bases from V and 2 from J, leaving 28 bases between them. Germline values: CDR1 LNHDA, CDR2 SQIVND (reference sequence).

The V call is TRBV2, the J call TRBJ1-5; TRBD1 matches at 8 bases. Germline assignment: CDR1 SNHLY and CDR2 FYNNEI. Unmatched junction bases numbered 8, after V lost 6 bases and J lost 4 bases. This CDR3 has 15 amino acids. CDR3 sequence reads: CASRIGQGSNQPQHF. The CDR3 bases are TGTGCCAGCAGAATTGGACAGGGATCGAATCAGCCCCAGCATTTT.

V and J are TRBV6-4 and TRBJ2-1; D remains ambiguous. Deletions cut 2 bases from V and 6 bases from J, with 14 bases between. CDR3 length: 15 residues. Germline CDR1 MRHNA, CDR2 SNTAGT. CDR3 bases: TGTGCCAGCAGTGACAGAGCTGCCTCCGGCAATGAGCAGTTCTTC. Translated: CASSDRAASGNEQFF.

This clone was observed a single time. This chain connects TRBV19 to TRBJ1-1; TRBD1 is a possible D gene (5 bases). This CDR3 has 15 residues. Germline V gene lookup returns CDR1 LNHDA and CDR2 SQIVND (reference sequence). The V gene lost 7 bases and the J gene lost 3 bases, with 18 bases spanning the gap. CDR3 coding DNA: TGTGCCAGTATGGCTCGAGAGGGGTACGACACTGAAGCTTTCTTT. This encodes CASMAREGYDTEAFF.

In this sample, this clone turned up once. This chain joins TRBV6-1 and TRBJ2-5; D is undetermined. The J call is in doubt because the DNA end fits TRBJ2-7 better. Germline CDR1 and CDR2: MNHNS and SASEGT. The CDR3 totals 14 residues. The CDR3 loop is CASRPTAMAYEQYF. CDR3 DNA sequence: TGTGCCAGCAGGCCCACAGCCATGGCCTACGAGCAGTACTTC.

The V gene is TRBV7-3, the J gene TRBJ2-3, with 8 bases fitting TRBD1. The germline gives CDR1 SGHTA, CDR2 FQGTGA. This CDR3 has 16 residues. The ends lost 3 bases at V and 2 bases at J; junction bases unmatched: 7. The CDR3 bases are TGTGCCAGCAGCTTCATTCGACAGGGGCCCACAGATACGCAGTATTTT. Translation: CASSFIRQGPTDTQYF.

V gene TRBV19 combines with J gene TRBJ2-1; D is perhaps TRBD1 or TRBD2 (6 bases each). This CDR3 contains 14 residues. V dropped 7 bases and J dropped 1 base, with 11 bases sitting between them. Germline CDR1 reads LNHDA; CDR2 reads SQIVND (reference sequence). The CDR3 loop is CASMAGHSYNEQFF. CDR3 DNA sequence: TGTGCCAGTATGGCGGGACATTCCTACAATGAGCAGTTCTTC.